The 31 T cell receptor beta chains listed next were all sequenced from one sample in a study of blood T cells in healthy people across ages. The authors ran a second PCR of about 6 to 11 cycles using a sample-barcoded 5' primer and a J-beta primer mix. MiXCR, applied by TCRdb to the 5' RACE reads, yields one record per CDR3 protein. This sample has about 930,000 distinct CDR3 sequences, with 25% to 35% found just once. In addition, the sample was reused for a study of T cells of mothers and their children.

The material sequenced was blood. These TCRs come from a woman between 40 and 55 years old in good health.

CDR3 in DNA: TGCAGCGTTGGGGGACGCTCCTACAATGAGCAGTACTTC. It translates to CSVGGRSYNEQYF. The V call is TRBV29-1, the J call TRBJ2-1; D is tentatively TRBD1 or TRBD2 (5 bases each). The J call may be wrong; the DNA end is better matched by TRBJ2-7. CDR1 and CDR2 from the germline V gene are SQVTM and ANQGSEA. The CDR3 extends over 13 amino acids.

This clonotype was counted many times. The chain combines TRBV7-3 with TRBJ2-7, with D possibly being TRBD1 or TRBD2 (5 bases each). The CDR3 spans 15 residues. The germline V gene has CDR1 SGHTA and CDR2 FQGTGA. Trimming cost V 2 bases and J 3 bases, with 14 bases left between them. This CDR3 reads CASSLGSGGGYEQYF. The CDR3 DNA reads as TGTGCCAGCAGCTTAGGCTCAGGTGGGGGCTACGAGCAGTACTTC.

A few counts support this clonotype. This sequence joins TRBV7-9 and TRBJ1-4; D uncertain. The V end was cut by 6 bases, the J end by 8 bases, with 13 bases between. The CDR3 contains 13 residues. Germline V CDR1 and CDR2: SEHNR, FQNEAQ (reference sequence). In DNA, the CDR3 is TGTGCCAGCAGTCCAACGCAGTACGAAAAACTGTTTTTT. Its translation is CASSPTQYEKLFF.

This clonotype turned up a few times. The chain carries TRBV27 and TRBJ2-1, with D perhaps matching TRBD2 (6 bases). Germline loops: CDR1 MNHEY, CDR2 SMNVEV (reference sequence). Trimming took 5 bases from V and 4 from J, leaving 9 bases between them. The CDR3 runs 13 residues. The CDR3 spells CASSKEGYNEQFF. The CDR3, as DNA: TGTGCCAGCAGTAAGGAGGGATACAATGAGCAGTTCTTC.

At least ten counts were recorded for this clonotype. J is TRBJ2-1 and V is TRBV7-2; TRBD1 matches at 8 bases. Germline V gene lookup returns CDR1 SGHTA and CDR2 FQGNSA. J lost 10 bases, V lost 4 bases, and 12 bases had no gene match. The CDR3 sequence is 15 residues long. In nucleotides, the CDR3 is TGTGCCAGCAGCTCCGGGACAGGTACAATGAAGGAGCAGTTCTTC. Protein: CASSSGTGTMKEQFF.

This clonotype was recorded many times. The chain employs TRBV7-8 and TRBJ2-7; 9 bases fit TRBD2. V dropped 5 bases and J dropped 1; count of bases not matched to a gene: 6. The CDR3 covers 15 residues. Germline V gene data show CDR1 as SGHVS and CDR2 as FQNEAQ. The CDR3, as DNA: TGTGCCAGCAGCATCCCTAGCGGGGCGTCCTACGAGCAGTACTTC. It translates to CASSIPSGASYEQYF. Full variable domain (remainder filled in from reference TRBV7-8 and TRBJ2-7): GAGVSQSPRYKVAKRGQDVALRCDPISGHVSLFWYQQALGQGPEFLTYFQNEAQLDKSGLPSDRFFAERPEGSVSTLKIQRTQQEDSAVYLCASSIPSGASYEQYFGPGTRLTVT.

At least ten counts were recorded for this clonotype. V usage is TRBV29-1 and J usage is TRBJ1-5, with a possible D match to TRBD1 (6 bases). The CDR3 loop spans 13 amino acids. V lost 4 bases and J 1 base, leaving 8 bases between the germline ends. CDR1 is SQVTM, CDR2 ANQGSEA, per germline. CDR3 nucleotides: TGCAGCGTTGGGGGGGCGAGCAATCAGCCCCAGCATTTT. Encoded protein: CSVGGASNQPQHF.

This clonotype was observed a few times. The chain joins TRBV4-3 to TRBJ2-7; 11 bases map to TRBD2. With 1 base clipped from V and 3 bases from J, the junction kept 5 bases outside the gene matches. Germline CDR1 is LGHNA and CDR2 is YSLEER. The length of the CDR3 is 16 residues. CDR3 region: CASSQVGSGGGYEQYF. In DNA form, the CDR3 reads TGCGCCAGCAGCCAAGTTGGTAGCGGGGGGGGCTACGAGCAGTACTTC.

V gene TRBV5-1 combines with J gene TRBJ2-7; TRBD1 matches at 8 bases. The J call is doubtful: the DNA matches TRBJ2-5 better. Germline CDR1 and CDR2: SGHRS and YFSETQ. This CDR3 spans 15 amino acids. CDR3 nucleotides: TGCGCCAGCAGCCCTCCAGGGGGCGCCGGGGAGACCCAGTACTTC. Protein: CASSPPGGAGETQYF.

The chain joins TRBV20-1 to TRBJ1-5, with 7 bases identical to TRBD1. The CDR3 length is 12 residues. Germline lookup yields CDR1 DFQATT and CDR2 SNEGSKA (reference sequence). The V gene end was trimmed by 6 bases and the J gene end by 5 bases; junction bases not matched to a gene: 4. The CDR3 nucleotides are TGCAGTGCAGTGACAGGGTATCAGCCCCAGCATTTT. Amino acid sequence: CSAVTGYQPQHF.

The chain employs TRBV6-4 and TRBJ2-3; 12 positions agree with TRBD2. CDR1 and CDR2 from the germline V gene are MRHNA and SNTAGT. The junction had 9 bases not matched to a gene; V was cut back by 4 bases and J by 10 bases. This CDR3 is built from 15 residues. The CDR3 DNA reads TGTGCCAGCAGTGGCGATTCCGGACTAGCGGGGCCGCAGTATTTT. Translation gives CASSGDSGLAGPQYF.

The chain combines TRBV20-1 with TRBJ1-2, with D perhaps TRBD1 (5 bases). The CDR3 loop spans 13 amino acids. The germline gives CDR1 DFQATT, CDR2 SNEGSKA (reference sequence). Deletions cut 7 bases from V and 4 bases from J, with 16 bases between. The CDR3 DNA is TGCAGTGGCTGGGACGGATCTGCCTATGGCTACACCTTC. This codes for CSGWDGSAYGYTF.

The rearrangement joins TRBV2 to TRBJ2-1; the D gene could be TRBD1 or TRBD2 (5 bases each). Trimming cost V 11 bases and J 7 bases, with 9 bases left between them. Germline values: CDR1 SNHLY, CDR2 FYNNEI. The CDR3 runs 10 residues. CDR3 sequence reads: CAGGWNEQFF. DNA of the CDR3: TGTGCCGGGGGTTGGAATGAGCAGTTCTTC.

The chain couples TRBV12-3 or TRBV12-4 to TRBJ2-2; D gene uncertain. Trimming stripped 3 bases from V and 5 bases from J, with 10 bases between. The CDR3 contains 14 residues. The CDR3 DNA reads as TGTGCCAGCAGTTTTGCTACCCCTACCGGGGAGCTGTTTTTT. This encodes CASSFATPTGELFF.

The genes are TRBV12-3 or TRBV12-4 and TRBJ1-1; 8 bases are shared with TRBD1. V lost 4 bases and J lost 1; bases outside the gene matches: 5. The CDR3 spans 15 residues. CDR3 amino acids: CASSSLGTGNTEAFF. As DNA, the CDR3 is TGTGCCAGCAGTTCCCTGGGGACAGGGAACACTGAAGCTTTCTTT.

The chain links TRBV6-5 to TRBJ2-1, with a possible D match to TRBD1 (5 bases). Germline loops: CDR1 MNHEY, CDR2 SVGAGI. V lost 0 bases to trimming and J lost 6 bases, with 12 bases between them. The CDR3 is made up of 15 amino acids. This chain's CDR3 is CASSYSGQGPNEQFF. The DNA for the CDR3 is TGTGCCAGCAGTTACTCTGGCCAGGGTCCCAATGAGCAGTTCTTC.

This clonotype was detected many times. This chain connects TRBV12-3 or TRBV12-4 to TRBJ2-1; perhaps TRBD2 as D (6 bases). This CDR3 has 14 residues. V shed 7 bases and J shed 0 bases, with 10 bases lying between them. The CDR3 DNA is TGTGCCAGCACTGGGGGACTCTCCTACAATGAGCAGTTCTTC. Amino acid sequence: CASTGGLSYNEQFF.

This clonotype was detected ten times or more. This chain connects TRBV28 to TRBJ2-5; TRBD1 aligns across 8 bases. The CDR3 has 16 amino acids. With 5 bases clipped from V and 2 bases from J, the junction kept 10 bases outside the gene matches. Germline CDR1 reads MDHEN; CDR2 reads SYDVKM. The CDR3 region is CASSPQGAPKQETQYF. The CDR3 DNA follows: TGTGCCAGCAGTCCTCAGGGGGCCCCAAAGCAAGAGACCCAGTACTTC. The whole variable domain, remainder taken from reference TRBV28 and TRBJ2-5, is DVKVTQSSRYLVKRTGEKVFLECVQDMDHENMFWYRQDPGLGLRLIYFSYDVKMKEKGDIPEGYSVSREKKERFSLILESASTNQTSMYLCASSPQGAPKQETQYFGPGTRLLVL.

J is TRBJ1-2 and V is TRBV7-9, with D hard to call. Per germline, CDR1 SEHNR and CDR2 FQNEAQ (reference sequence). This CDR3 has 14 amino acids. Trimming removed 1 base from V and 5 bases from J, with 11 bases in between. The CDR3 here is CASSLGDGKYGYTF. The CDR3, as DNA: TGTGCCAGCAGCTTAGGAGACGGGAAGTATGGCTACACCTTC.

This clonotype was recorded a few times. The CDR3 coding sequence is TGCAGTGCTTTCCGGGACATCGAGAACACTGAAGCTTTCTTT. Its protein product is CSAFRDIENTEAFF. This chain joins TRBV20-1 and TRBJ1-1; D is perhaps TRBD1 (6 bases). V lost 5 bases and J lost 1, with 14 bases in between. Germline CDR1 reads DFQATT; CDR2 reads SNEGSKA (reference sequence). CDR3 length equals 14 residues.

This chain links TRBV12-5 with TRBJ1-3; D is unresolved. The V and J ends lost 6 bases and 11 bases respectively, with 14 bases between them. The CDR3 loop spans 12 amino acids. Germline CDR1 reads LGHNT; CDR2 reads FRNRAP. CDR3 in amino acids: CASGFAPGSIYF. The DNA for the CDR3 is TGTGCTAGTGGATTCGCTCCGGGCTCCATATATTTT.

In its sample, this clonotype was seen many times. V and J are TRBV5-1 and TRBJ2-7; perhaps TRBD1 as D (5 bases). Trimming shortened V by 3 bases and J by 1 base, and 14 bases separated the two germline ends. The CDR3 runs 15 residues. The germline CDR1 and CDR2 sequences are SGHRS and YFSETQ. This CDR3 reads CASSWNTQGSYEQYF. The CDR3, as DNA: TGCGCCAGCAGCTGGAACACCCAGGGTTCCTACGAGCAGTACTTC.

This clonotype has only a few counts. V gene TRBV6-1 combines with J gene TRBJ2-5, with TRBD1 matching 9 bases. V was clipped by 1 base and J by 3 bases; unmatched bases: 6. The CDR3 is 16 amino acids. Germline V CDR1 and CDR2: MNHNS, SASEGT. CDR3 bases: TGTGCCAGCAGTGAAGGAGGGGACAGGGCTGAAGAGACCCAGTACTTC. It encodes CASSEGGDRAEETQYF.

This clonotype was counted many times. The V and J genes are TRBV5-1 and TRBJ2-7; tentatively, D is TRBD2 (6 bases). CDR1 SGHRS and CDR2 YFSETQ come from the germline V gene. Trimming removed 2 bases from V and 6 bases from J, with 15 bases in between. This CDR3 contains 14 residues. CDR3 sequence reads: CASSFGGDVAEQYF. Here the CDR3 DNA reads TGCGCCAGCAGCTTCGGCGGGGATGTCGCCGAGCAGTACTTC.

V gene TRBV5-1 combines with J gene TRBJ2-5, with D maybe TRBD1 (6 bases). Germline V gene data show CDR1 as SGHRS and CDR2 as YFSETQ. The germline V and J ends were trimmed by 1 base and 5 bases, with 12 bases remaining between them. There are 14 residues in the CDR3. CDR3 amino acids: CASSLNAGAETQYF. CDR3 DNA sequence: TGCGCCAGCAGCTTGAATGCAGGGGCGGAGACCCAGTACTTC.

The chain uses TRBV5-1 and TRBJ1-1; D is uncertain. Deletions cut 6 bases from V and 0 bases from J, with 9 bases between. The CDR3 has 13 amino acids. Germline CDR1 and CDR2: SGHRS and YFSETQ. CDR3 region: CASIDGMNTEAFF. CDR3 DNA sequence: TGCGCCAGCATCGACGGAATGAACACTGAAGCTTTCTTT.

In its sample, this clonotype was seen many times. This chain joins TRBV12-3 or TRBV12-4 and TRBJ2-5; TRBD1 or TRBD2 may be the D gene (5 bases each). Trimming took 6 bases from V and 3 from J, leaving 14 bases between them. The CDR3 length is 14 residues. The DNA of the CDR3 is TGTGCCAGCAGCGCTCGGGACGGAGAAGAGACCCAGTACTTC. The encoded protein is CASSARDGEETQYF.

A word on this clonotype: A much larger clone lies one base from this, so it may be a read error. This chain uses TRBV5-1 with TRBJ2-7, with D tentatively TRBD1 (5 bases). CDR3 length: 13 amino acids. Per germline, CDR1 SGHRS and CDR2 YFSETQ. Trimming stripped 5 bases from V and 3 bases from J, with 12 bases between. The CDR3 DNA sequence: TGCGCCAGCAGACCTGACAGCCTCTACGAGCAGTACTTC. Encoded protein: CASRPDSLYEQYF. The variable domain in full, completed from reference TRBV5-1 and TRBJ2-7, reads KAGVTQTPRYLIKTRGQQVTLSCSPISGHRSVSWYQQTPGQGLQFLFEYFSETQRNKGNFPGRFSGRQFSNSRSEMNVSTLELGDSALYLCASRPDSLYEQYFGPGTRLTVT.

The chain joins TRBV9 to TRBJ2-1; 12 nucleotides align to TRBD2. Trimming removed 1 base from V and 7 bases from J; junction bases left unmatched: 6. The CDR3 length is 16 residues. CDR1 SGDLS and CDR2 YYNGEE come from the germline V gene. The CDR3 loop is CASSVITSGGSNEQFF. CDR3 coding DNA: TGTGCCAGCAGCGTAATCACTAGCGGGGGGAGTAATGAGCAGTTCTTC.

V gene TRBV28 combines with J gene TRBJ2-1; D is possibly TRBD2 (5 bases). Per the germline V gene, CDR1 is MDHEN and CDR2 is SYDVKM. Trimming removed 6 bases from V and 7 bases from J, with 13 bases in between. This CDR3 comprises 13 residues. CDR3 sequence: CASRITTGNEQFF. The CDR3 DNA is TGTGCCAGCAGGATTACCACGGGGAATGAGCAGTTCTTC. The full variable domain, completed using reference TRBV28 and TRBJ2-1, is DVKVTQSSRYLVKRTGEKVFLECVQDMDHENMFWYRQDPGLGLRLIYFSYDVKMKEKGDIPEGYSVSREKKERFSLILESASTNQTSMYLCASRITTGNEQFFGPGTRLTVL.

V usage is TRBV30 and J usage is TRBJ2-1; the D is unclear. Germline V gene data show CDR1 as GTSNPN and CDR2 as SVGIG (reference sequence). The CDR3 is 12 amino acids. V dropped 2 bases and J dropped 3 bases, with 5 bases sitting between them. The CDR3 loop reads CAWSSFYNEQFF. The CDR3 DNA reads TGTGCCTGGAGTAGCTTCTACAATGAGCAGTTCTTC. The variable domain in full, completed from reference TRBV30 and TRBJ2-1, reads SQTIHQWPATLVQPVGSPLSLECTVEGTSNPNLYWYRQAAGRGLQLLFYSVGIGQISSEVPQNLSASRPQDRQFILSSKKLLLSDSGFYLCAWSSFYNEQFFGPGTRLTVL.